This TCR beta chain was sequenced in a study of blood T cells in healthy people across ages. Study findings and constraints: Per million T cells, the diversity of TCR beta decreased roughly linearly as age advanced.

Trimming took off 1 base at V and 1 base at J, with 12 bases between the two ends. CDR1 is SGHRS and CDR2 is YFSETQ in the germline V gene. CDR3 size: 15 residues. A word on this clonotype: Its antigen is not identified.

A second PCR of about 7 to 12 cycles used a sample-barcoded 5' primer and a J-beta primer mix. TCRdb reprocessed the 5' RACE reads with MiXCR, giving one entry per CDR3 protein. The sample lists 650,000 to 1,000,000 distinct CDR3 sequences, roughly 35% occurring once. The genes are TRBV5-1 and TRBJ2-7, with unresolved D. This TCR derives from a man between 18 and 29 years old in good health. Sequenced sample: blood. The CDR3 sequence: CASSLTARPSYEQYF. The CDR3 DNA reads as TGCGCCAGCAGCTTGACCGCCCGCCCGTCCTACGAGCAGTACTTC.